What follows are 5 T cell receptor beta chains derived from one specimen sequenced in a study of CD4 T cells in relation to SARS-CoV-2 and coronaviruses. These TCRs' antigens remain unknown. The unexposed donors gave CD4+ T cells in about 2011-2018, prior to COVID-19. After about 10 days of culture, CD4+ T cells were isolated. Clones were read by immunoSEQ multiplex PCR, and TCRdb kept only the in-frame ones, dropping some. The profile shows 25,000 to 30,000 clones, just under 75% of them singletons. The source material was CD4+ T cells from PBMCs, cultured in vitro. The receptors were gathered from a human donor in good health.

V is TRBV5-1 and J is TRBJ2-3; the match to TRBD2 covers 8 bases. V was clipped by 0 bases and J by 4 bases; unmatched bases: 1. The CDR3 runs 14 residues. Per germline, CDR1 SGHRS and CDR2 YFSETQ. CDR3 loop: CASSLGAGADTQYF. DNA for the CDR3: TGCGCCAGCAGCTTGGGAGCGGGGGCAGATACGCAGTATTTT.

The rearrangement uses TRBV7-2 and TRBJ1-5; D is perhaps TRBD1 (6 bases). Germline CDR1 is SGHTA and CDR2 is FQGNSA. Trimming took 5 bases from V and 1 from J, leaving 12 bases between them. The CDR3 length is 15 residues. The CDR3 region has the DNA TGTGCCAGCAGCATCCAGGGGAGAAGCAATCAGCCCCAGCATTTT. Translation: CASSIQGRSNQPQHF.

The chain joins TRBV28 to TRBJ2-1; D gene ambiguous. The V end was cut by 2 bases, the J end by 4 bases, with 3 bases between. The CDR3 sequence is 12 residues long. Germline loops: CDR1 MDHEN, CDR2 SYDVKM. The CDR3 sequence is CASSLPYNEQFF. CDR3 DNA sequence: TGTGCCAGCAGTTTACCGTACAATGAGCAGTTCTTC.

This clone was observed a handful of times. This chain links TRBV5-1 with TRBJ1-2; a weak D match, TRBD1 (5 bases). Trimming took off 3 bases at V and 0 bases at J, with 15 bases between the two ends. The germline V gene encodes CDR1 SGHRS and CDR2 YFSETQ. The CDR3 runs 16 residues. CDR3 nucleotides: TGCGCCAGCAGCTCGGAACCGGGACGGCCTAACTATGGCTACACCTTC. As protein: CASSSEPGRPNYGYTF.

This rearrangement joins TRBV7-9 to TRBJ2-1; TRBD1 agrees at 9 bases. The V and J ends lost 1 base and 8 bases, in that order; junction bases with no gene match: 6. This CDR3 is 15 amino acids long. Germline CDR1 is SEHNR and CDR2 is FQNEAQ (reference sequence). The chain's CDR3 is CASSLGQGVVDEQFF. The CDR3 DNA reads TGTGCCAGCAGCTTAGGACAGGGGGTAGTTGATGAGCAGTTCTTC.